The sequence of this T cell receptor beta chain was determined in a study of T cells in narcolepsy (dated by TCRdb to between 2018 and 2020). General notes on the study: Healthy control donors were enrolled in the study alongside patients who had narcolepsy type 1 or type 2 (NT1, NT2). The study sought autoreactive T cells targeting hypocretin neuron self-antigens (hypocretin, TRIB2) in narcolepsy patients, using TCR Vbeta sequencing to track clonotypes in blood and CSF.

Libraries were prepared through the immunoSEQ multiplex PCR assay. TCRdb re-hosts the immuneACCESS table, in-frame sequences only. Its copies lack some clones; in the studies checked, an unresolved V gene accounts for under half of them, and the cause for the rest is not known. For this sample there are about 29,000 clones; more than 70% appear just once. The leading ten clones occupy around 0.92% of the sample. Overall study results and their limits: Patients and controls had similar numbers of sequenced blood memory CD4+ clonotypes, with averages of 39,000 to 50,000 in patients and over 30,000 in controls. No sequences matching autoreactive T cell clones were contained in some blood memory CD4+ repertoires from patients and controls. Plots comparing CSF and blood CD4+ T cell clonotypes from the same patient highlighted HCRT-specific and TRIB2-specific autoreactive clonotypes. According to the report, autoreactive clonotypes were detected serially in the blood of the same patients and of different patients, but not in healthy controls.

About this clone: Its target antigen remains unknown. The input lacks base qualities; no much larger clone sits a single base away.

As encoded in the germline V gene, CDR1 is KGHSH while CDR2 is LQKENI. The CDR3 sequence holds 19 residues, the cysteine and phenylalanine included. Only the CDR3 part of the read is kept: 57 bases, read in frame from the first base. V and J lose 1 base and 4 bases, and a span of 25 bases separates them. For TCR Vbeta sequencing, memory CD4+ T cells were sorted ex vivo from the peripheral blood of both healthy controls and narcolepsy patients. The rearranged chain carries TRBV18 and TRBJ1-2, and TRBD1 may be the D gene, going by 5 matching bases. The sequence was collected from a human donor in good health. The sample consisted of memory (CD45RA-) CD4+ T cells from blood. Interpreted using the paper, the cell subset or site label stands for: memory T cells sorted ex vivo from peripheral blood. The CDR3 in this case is CASSPLLMIRLTDLYGYTF. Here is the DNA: TGTGCCAGCTCACCACTTTTGATGATTCGCCTGACAGACCTCTATGGCTACACCTTC. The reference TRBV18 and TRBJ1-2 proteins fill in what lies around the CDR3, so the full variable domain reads NAGVMQNPRHLVRRRGQEARLRCSPMKGHSHVYWYRQLPEEGLKFMVYLQKENIIDESGMPKERFSAEFPKEGPSILRIQQVVRGDSAAYFCASSPLLMIRLTDLYGYTFGSGTRLTVV.